A selection of T cell receptor beta chains follows, all from one sample in a study of breast tumors, draining lymph nodes, adjacent tissues. MiXCR, run by TCRdb on the multiplex PCR reads, gives a single entry per CDR3 protein. The repertoire holds approximately 15,000 distinct CDR3 sequences, around three fifths seen once, with roughly 30% in the top ten. Sequencing was done on a sample of tumor-adjacent breast tissue. These receptors were obtained from a female donor with breast cancer. Some clones in this sample may be carry-over from other donors' samples. The CDR3 runs from the conserved cysteine through the conserved F or W. A D gene is named only where the DNA matches it firmly. Clone size appears in some rows only: once, few, many, or a class for an expanded clone.

j_call v_call d_call clone_size cdr3_aa cdr3_nt
TRBJ1-2 TRBV14 NA NA CASSQLNYGYTF TGTGCCAGCAGCCAATTGAACTATGGCTACACCTTC
TRBJ2-7 TRBV7-9 NA NA CASSLAGRSAYEQYF TGTGCCAGCAGCTTAGCGGGCAGGTCAGCCTACGAGCAGTACTTC
TRBJ1-5 TRBV20-1 NA NA CSARTDSYSNQPQHF TGCAGTGCCCGGACAGACAGTTATAGCAATCAGCCCCAGCATTTT
TRBJ1-2 TRBV2 TRBD1 NA CASSEGTGNYGYTF TGTGCCAGCAGTGAAGGGACAGGGAACTATGGCTACACCTTC
TRBJ2-5 TRBV7-7 NA many CASSLGAGKGETQYF TGTGCTAGCAGCTTAGGCGCAGGGAAGGGTGAGACCCAGTACTTC
TRBJ1-4 TRBV25-1 NA NA CARLSRRDEKLFF TGTGCCAGATTATCGAGGAGGGATGAAAAACTGTTTTTT
TRBJ2-7 TRBV5-5 TRBD2 NA CASSLGTSGLEQHF TGTGCCAGCAGCTTGGGGACTAGCGGGCTCGAGCAGCACTTC
TRBJ2-1 TRBV7-2 NA NA CASSLAQGRYNEQFF TGTGCCAGCAGCTTAGCCCAGGGCCGTTACAATGAGCAGTTCTTC
TRBJ2-7 TRBV20-1 TRBD1 NA CSARPPGQGSNEQYF TGCAGTGCTAGGCCTCCGGGACAGGGGAGCAACGAGCAGTACTTC
TRBJ1-1 TRBV7-9 NA many CASSPTGTGVNTEAFF TGTGCCAGCAGCCCTACAGGGACCGGGGTGAACACTGAAGCTTTCTTT
TRBJ2-3 TRBV7-8 NA NA CASSLIGRARDTQYF TGTGCCAGCAGCTTAATTGGCAGGGCGAGGGATACGCAGTATTTT
TRBJ1-2 TRBV12-3/TRBV12-4 NA medium-sized CASSNSVGYGYTF TGTGCCAGCAGTAATTCGGTAGGGTATGGCTACACCTTC
TRBJ2-3 TRBV9 NA NA CASSVRFLGGKSTDTQYF TGTGCCAGCAGCGTCCGTTTCCTGGGGGGTAAGAGCACAGATACGCAGTATTTT
TRBJ2-2 TRBV11-2 TRBD2 many CASSQSALAGGRTGELFF TGTGCCAGCAGCCAAAGCGCGCTAGCGGGAGGGCGAACCGGGGAGCTGTTTTTT
TRBJ1-3 TRBV4-3 NA medium-sized CASRTGNTIYF TGCGCCAGCCGGACAGGAAACACCATATATTTT
TRBJ2-3 TRBV7-2 NA NA CASSLSSSVGADTQYF TGTGCCAGCAGCTTAAGTTCCTCGGTGGGTGCAGATACGCAGTATTTT
TRBJ2-3 TRBV20-1 NA NA CSARDQSSGSTDTQYF TGCAGTGCTAGAGATCAATCCAGCGGGAGCACAGATACGCAGTATTTT
TRBJ2-5 TRBV14 NA NA CASSVRSQETQYF TGTGCCAGCAGCGTTAGAAGCCAAGAGACCCAGTACTTC
TRBJ2-1 TRBV29-1 NA NA CSHSVQGYNEQFF TGCAGCCACTCGGTGCAGGGTTACAATGAGCAGTTCTTC
TRBJ2-3 TRBV20-1 TRBD2 NA CSAGDGGLAGGSHTQYF TGCAGTGCTGGAGATGGGGGACTAGCGGGAGGCAGCCATACGCAGTATTTC
TRBJ1-2 TRBV19 TRBD1 NA CASSDRVNYGYTF TGTGCCAGTAGCGACAGGGTTAACTATGGCTACACCTTC
TRBJ2-5 TRBV11-2 NA many CASSFGKGETQYF TGTGCCAGCAGCTTCGGGAAGGGAGAGACCCAGTACTTC
TRBJ2-4 TRBV7-2 NA medium-sized CASSLFQTRGLQNIQYF TGTGCCAGCAGCTTATTCCAAACGAGGGGACTTCAAAACATTCAGTACTTC
TRBJ2-1 TRBV14 NA NA CASCRGRYNEQFF TGTGCCAGCTGCAGAGGGAGGTACAATGAGCAGTTCTTC
TRBJ2-7 TRBV5-6 NA many CASSCPTETVYEQYF TGTGCCAGCAGCTGCCCCACCGAGACGGTCTACGAGCAGTACTTC
TRBJ2-6 TRBV6-4 NA NA CASSVQPGANVLTF TGTGCCAGCAGTGTCCAACCTGGGGCCAACGTCCTGACTTTC
TRBJ2-7 TRBV19 TRBD2 NA CATRPVGLATYEQYF TGTGCCACCCGCCCAGTGGGACTAGCGACCTACGAGCAGTACTTC
TRBJ1-5 TRBV5-6 NA NA CASSFRANQPQHF TGTGCCAGCAGTTTCAGGGCGAATCAGCCCCAGCATTTT
TRBJ2-7 TRBV12-3/TRBV12-4 NA NA CASSFPSGERYF TGTGCCAGCAGTTTCCCCAGTGGCGAGCGGTACTTC
TRBJ1-5 TRBV20-1 NA NA CSARDGQPNRPQHF TGCAGTGCTAGAGACGGACAGCCGAATCGGCCCCAGCATTTT
TRBJ1-2 TRBV5-1 NA NA CASSTGGGAEGYTF TGCGCCAGCAGCACGGGCGGGGGCGCCGAAGGCTACACCTTC
TRBJ1-6 TRBV5-1 TRBD1 NA CASSLETPGQGPRNSPLHF TGCGCCAGCAGCTTGGAGACCCCGGGACAGGGGCCACGTAATTCACCCCTCCACTTT
TRBJ2-1 TRBV11-1 NA NA CASSLLGGIDEQFF TGTGCCAGCAGCTTACTGGGCGGGATCGATGAGCAGTTCTTC
TRBJ2-7 TRBV20-1 TRBD2 once CSANSGTSGSRPWEQYF TGCAGTGCTAACTCCGGGACTAGCGGGTCTCGGCCGTGGGAGCAGTACTTC
TRBJ1-6 TRBV11-3 NA few CASSLGLNSPLHF TGTGCCAGCAGCTTAGGACTAAACTCACCCCTCCACTTT
TRBJ2-6 TRBV6-5 TRBD1 many CASSHSRTGGLSGANVLTF TGTGCCAGCAGTCACTCGCGGACAGGGGGCCTCTCTGGGGCCAACGTCCTGACTTTC
TRBJ1-6 TRBV7-3 NA NA CASSLSRGYNSPLHF TGTGCCAGCAGCTTAAGTAGGGGATATAATTCACCCCTCCACTTT
TRBJ2-7 TRBV20-1 TRBD1 NA CSASAGTGGTYEQYF TGCAGTGCTAGCGCAGGGACAGGCGGGACCTACGAGCAGTACTTC
TRBJ1-1 TRBV5-1 TRBD1 few CASSLGDRANTEAFF TGCGCCAGCAGCTTGGGGGACAGGGCTAACACTGAAGCTTTCTTT
TRBJ2-1 TRBV20-1 TRBD2 medium-sized CSARDLERGYNEQFF TGCAGTGCTAGAGATCTGGAGCGGGGCTACAATGAGCAGTTCTTC
TRBJ1-2 TRBV10-3 NA NA CAISDSVGAGYGYTF TGTGCCATCAGTGACAGCGTAGGGGCAGGCTATGGCTACACCTTC
TRBJ1-1 TRBV5-8 NA many CASSGGTGINTEAFF TGTGCCAGCAGCGGGGGAACAGGGATCAACACTGAAGCTTTCTTT
TRBJ2-3 TRBV7-2 TRBD1 medium-sized CASSLARGTDTQYF TGTGCCAGCAGCTTGGCCAGGGGGACAGATACGCAGTATTTT
TRBJ2-2 TRBV7-9 TRBD2 NA CASSQTSGKGVGELFF TGTGCCAGCAGTCAAACTAGCGGGAAAGGCGTCGGGGAGCTGTTTTTT
TRBJ2-1 TRBV20-1 TRBD2 many CSAPREGGEQFF TGCAGTGCCCCGCGGGAGGGGGGCGAGCAGTTCTTC
TRBJ1-5 TRBV12-3/TRBV12-4 NA once CASSLNENQPQHF TGTGCCAGCAGTTTAAACGAAAATCAGCCCCAGCATTTT
TRBJ1-2 TRBV20-1 NA NA CSASKKPRPVNYGYTF TGCAGTGCTAGTAAGAAGCCCAGGCCCGTAAACTATGGCTACACCTTC
TRBJ1-5 TRBV12-3/TRBV12-4 NA NA CASRVDRLQPQHF TGTGCCAGCAGGGTGGATCGTCTCCAGCCCCAGCATTTT
TRBJ1-6 TRBV11-2 NA medium-sized CASSFEGGPNSPLHF TGTGCCAGCAGCTTTGAGGGAGGCCCTAATTCACCCCTCCACTTT
TRBJ2-7 TRBV19 NA medium-sized CASSRGTYEQYF TGTGCCAGTAGCCGGGGGACCTACGAGCAGTACTTC
TRBJ1-3 TRBV12-3/TRBV12-4 NA many CASSFRIFTSSGNTIYF TGTGCCAGCAGTTTCCGGATCTTCACTTCCTCTGGAAACACCATATATTTT
TRBJ2-3 TRBV29-1 NA NA CSAGTVTDTQYF TGCAGCGCCGGGACTGTAACAGATACGCAGTATTTT
TRBJ2-3 TRBV15 NA NA CATSRGYPTKYTDTQYF TGTGCCACCAGCAGAGGGTATCCAACCAAATACACAGATACGCAGTATTTT
TRBJ2-3 TRBV5-1 NA NA CASSGWDQACQTDTQYF TGCGCCAGCAGCGGGTGGGACCAGGCCTGTCAGACAGATACGCAGTATTTT
TRBJ2-1 TRBV19 TRBD2 many CASSGAAGGVNEQFF TGTGCCAGTAGTGGGGCAGCGGGAGGAGTAAATGAGCAGTTCTTC